The rows below give T cell receptor beta chains drawn from one sample of a study of blood T cell repertoires in COVID-19. Method: immunoSEQ multiplex PCR; TCRdb's copy keeps in-frame clones and lacks some. The sample lists about 210,000 clones, approximately 86% seen once, with 3% to 4% in the top ten. The sample comprised PBMCs or T cells enriched from blood (not recorded which). The receptors originated from a middle-aged woman with acute COVID-19. Each CDR3 is given with its conserved first and last residue. The order of the fields is J gene, V gene, CDR3 protein.

>TRBJ1-5|TRBV2
CASSEPQGGQPQHF
>TRBJ2-7|TRBV7-9
CASSHRDKSEQYF
>TRBJ1-1|TRBV28
CASSPSGTEAFF
>TRBJ1-1|TRBV10-3
CAISLGGKNTEAFF
>TRBJ1-1|TRBV28
CASSYRVGGPMNTEAFF
>TRBJ2-7|TRBV11-3
CASSLESGPYEQYF
>TRBJ2-3|TRBV28
CASSSLSVPDTQYF
>TRBJ2-1|TRBV19
CASSIGTSSYNEQFF
>TRBJ2-1|TRBV30
CAWSARNNEQFF
>TRBJ2-5|TRBV5-5
CASMRRNERETQYF
>TRBJ2-2|TRBV6-5
CASRTTGAGELFF
>TRBJ2-7|TRBV4-1
CASSQDPHLAGGHEQYF
>TRBJ1-3|TRBV28
CASGTPGNTIYF
>TRBJ1-1|TRBV5-1
CASSLATGMGTEAFF
>TRBJ2-3|TRBV5-1
CASSLRPGGSPPSDTQYF
>TRBJ1-2|TRBV28
CAIDGTGPYGYTF
>TRBJ1-5|TRBV7-9
CASSIGTGFGNQPQHF
>TRBJ1-2|TRBV6-5
CASSYDAGGDGYTF
>TRBJ2-1|TRBV7-2
CASSLMARTTGQGVNEQFF
>TRBJ2-7|TRBV2
CASLAPSMGLNEQYF
>TRBJ2-7|TRBV6-5
CASSYETSGSYEQYF